The clone carrying this T cell receptor beta chain was seen just once. These data are taken from a study of cytomegalovirus exposure and HLA in healthy donors. Looked up from germline, CDR1 is LGHNT and CDR2 is FRNRAP. This CDR3 comprises 12 residues. V lost 6 bases to trimming and J lost 9 bases, with 12 bases between them. A roughly 120-subject validation cohort, separate from the 666-subject first cohort, supplied the donors. Clones were sequenced by immunoSEQ multiplex PCR, and TCRdb holds only the in-frame ones, with some missing. The sample records tens of thousands of clones, roughly 90% being singletons.

The sequence was collected from a woman aged 18-29 years in good health and CMV-seronegative. The V and J genes are TRBV12-5 and TRBJ2-1; TRBD2 might be the D (5 bases). What was sequenced was PBMCs. The CDR3 coding sequence is TGTGCTAGTGGGTTCTCGGCGGGTGAGCAGTTCTTC. Amino acids: CASGFSAGEQFF.